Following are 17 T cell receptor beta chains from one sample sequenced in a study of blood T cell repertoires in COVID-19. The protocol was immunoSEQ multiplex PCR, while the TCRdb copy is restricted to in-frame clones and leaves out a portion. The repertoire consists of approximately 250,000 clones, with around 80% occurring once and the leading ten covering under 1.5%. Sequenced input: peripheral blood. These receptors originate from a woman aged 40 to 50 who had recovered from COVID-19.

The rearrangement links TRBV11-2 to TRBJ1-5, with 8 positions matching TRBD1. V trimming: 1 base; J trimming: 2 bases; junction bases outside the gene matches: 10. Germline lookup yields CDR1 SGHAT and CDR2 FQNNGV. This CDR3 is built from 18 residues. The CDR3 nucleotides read TGTGCCAGCAGCTTAGGGTACAGGGGGAAATATGGCAATCAGCCCCAGCATTTT. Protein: CASSLGYRGKYGNQPQHF.

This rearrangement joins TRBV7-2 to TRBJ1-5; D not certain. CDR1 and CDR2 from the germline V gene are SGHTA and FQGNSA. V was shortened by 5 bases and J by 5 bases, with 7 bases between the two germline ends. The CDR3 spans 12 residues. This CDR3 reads CASSNEDQPQHF. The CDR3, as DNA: TGTGCCAGCAGCAACGAGGATCAGCCCCAGCATTTT. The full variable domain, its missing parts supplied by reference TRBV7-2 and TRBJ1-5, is GAGVSQSPSNKVTEKGKDVELRCDPISGHTALYWYRQSLGQGLEFLIYFQGNSAPDKSGLPSDRFSAERTGGSVSTLTIQRTQQEDSAVYLCASSNEDQPQHFGDGTRLSIL.

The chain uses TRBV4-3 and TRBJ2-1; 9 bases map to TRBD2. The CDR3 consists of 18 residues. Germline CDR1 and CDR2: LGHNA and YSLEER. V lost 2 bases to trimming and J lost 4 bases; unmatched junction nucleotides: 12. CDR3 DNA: TGCGCCAGCAGCCAAAAGAGAGGCGGGGGGGCTCTGTACAATGAGCAGTTCTTC. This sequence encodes CASSQKRGGGALYNEQFF.

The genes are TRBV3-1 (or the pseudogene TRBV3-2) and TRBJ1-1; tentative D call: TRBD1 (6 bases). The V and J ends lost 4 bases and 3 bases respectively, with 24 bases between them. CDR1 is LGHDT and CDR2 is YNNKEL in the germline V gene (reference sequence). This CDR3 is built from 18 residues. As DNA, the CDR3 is TGTGCCAGCAGCCTTCTGCAATATGGGGGAGGGGGTTACACTGAAGCTTTCTTT. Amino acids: CASSLLQYGGGGYTEAFF.

CDR3 sequence reads: CASSFSGAGNTEAFF. The CDR3 DNA follows: TGTGCCAGCAGCTTTTCAGGGGCTGGGAACACTGAAGCTTTCTTT. V and J are TRBV5-6 and TRBJ1-1; D may be TRBD1 (6 bases). In germline, CDR1 is SGHDT, CDR2 YYEEEE. This CDR3 contains 15 residues. V lost 2 bases and J 1 base, leaving 12 bases between the germline ends.

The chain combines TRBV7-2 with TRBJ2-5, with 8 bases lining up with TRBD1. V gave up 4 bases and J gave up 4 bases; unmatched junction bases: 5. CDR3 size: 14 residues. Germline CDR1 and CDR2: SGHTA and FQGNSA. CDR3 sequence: CASSSWTGIETQYF. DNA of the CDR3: TGTGCCAGCAGCTCTTGGACAGGGATAGAGACCCAGTACTTC.

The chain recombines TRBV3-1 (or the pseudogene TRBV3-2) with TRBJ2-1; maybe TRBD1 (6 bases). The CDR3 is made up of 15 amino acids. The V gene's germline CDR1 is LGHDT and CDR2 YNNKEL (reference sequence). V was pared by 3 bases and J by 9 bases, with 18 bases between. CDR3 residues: CASSQDSGYGSEQFF. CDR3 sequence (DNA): TGTGCCAGCAGCCAGGACAGTGGCTACGGCAGTGAGCAGTTCTTC.

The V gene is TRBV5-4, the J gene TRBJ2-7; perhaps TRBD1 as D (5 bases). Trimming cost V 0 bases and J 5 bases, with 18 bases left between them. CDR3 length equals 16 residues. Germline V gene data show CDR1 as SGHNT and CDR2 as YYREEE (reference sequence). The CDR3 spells CASSLDLPRAGNEQYF. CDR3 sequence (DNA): TGTGCCAGCAGCTTGGATTTACCCAGGGCAGGCAACGAGCAGTACTTC. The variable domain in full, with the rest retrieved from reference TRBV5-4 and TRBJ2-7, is ETGVTQSPTHLIKTRGQQVTLRCSSQSGHNTVSWYQQALGQGPQFIFQYYREEENGRGNFPPRFSGLQFPNYSSELNVNALELDDSALYLCASSLDLPRAGNEQYFGPGTRLTVT.

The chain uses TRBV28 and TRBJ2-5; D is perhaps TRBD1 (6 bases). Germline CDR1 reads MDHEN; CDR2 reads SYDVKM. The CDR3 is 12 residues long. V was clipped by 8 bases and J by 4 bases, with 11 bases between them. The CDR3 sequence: CASQQGGETQYF. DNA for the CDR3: TGTGCCAGCCAGCAAGGGGGAGAGACCCAGTACTTC.

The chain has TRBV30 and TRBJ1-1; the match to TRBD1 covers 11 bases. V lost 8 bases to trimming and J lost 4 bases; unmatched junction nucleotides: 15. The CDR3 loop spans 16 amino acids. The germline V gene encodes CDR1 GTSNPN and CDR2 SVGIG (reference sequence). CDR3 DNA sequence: TGTGCCCGAACGAAGGACAGGGGGCTGGTCGGCACTGAAGCTTTCTTT. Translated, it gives CARTKDRGLVGTEAFF.

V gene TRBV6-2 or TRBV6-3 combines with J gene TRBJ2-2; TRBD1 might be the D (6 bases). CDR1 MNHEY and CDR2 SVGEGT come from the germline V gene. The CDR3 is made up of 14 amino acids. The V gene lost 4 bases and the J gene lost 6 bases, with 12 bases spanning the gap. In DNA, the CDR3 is TGTGCCAGCAGTTTAACTGGACAGCCCGGGGAGCTGTTTTTT. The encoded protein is CASSLTGQPGELFF.

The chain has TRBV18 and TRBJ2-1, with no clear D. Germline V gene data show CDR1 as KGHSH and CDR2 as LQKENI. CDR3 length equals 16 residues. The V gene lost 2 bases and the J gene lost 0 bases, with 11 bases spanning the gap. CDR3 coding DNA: TGTGCCAGCTCACCAGTAATCACGAGCTCCTACAATGAGCAGTTCTTC. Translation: CASSPVITSSYNEQFF.

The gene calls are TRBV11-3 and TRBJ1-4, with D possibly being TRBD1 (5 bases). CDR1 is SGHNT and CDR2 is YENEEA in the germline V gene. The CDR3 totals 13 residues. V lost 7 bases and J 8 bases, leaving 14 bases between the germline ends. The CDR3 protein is CASKGRVGEKLFF. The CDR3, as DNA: TGTGCCAGCAAGGGCAGGGTAGGCGAAAAACTGTTTTTT. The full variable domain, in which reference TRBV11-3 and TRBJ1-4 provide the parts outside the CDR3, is EAGVVQSPRYKIIEKKQPVAFWCNPISGHNTLYWYLQNLGQGPELLIRYENEEAVDDSQLPKDRFSAERLKGVDSTLKIQPAELGDSAVYLCASKGRVGEKLFFGSGTQLSVL.

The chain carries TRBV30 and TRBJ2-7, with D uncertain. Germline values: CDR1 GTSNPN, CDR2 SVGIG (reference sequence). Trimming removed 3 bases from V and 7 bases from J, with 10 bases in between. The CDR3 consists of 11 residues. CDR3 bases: TGTGCCTGGAGGGATCGCGGTGAGCAGTACTTC. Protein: CAWRDRGEQYF.

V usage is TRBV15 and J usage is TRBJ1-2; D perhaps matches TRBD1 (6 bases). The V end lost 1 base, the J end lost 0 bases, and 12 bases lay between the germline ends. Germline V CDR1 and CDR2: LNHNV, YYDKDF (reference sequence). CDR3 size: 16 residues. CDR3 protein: CATSRGTGTTNYGYTF. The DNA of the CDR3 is TGTGCCACCAGCAGAGGAACCGGGACAACTAACTATGGCTACACCTTC.

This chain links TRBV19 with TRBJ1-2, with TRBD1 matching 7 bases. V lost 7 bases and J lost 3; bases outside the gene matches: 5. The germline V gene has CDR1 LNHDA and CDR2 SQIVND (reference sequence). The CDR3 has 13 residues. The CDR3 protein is CASIRQGDYGYTF. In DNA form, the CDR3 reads TGTGCCAGTATACGACAGGGCGACTATGGCTACACCTTC.

CDR3 protein: CASSERLAARDTQYF. In DNA form, the CDR3 reads TGTGCCAGCAGTGAACGGCTAGCCGCTCGTGATACGCAGTATTTT. This chain joins TRBV6-1 and TRBJ2-3, with a tentative D call TRBD2 (5 bases). Trimming took 2 bases from V and 6 from J, leaving 15 bases between them. This CDR3 comprises 15 residues. Germline V lookup: CDR1 MNHNS, CDR2 SASEGT.